Following are 28 T cell receptor beta chains from one sample sequenced in a study of blood T cell repertoires in COVID-19. The protocol was immunoSEQ multiplex PCR, while the TCRdb copy is restricted to in-frame clones and leaves out a portion. This sample yields about 97,000 clones, of which about 85% are seen a single time; more than 1.5% belongs to the top ten. The specimen was peripheral blood. These receptors all come from a woman in her 70s with active or convalescent COVID-19.

This CDR3 is CASSFRRLAGGPGSYNEQFF. The CDR3 coding sequence is TGTGCCAGCAGCTTTAGGCGACTAGCGGGAGGGCCGGGCTCCTACAATGAGCAGTTCTTC. The chain links TRBV21-1 to TRBJ2-1; TRBD2, the D gene given by the table, was not confirmed from the DNA. TRBV21-1 is marked as a pseudogene. The CDR3 loop spans 20 amino acids.

This rearrangement joins TRBV6-5 to TRBJ1-5, with 7 positions matching TRBD1. The CDR3 covers 14 residues. V gave up 6 bases and J gave up 1 base; unmatched junction bases: 3. In germline, CDR1 is MNHEY, CDR2 SVGAGI. CDR3 DNA sequence: TGTGCCAGCAGCGAGGGACAGAGCAATCAGCCCCAGCATTTT. Its protein product is CASSEGQSNQPQHF.

The chain recombines TRBV7-8 with TRBJ2-7; 9 nucleotides align to TRBD2. CDR3 length: 15 amino acids. Germline V gives CDR1 SGHVS, CDR2 FQNEAQ. Trimming removed 1 base from V and 1 base from J; junction bases left unmatched: 2. The CDR3 DNA sequence: TGTGCCAGCAGCTTAGAGCGGGGGGATTCCTACGAGCAGTACTTC. This encodes CASSLERGDSYEQYF.

The chain uses TRBV18 and TRBJ2-7; perhaps TRBD1 as D (5 bases). The germline gives CDR1 KGHSH, CDR2 LQKENI. The V end lost 3 bases, the J end lost 5 bases, and 11 bases lay between the germline ends. The CDR3 runs 13 residues. This CDR3 reads CASSPDSSHEQYF. CDR3 nucleotides: TGTGCCAGCTCACCTGACAGTTCCCACGAGCAGTACTTC. Complete variable domain (other parts from reference TRBV18 and TRBJ2-7): NAGVMQNPRHLVRRRGQEARLRCSPMKGHSHVYWYRQLPEEGLKFMVYLQKENIIDESGMPKERFSAEFPKEGPSILRIQQVVRGDSAAYFCASSPDSSHEQYFGPGTRLTVT.

The V and J genes are TRBV3-1 (or the pseudogene TRBV3-2) and TRBJ1-2; D remains unclear. The CDR3 loop spans 15 amino acids. The V gene lost 4 bases and the J gene lost 0 bases, with 12 bases spanning the gap. Germline V gene lookup returns CDR1 LGHDT and CDR2 YNNKEL (reference sequence). The CDR3 sequence: CASSPLAGTNYGYTF. The DNA of the CDR3 is TGTGCCAGCAGCCCCCTCGCGGGCACTAACTATGGCTACACCTTC.

V and J are TRBV29-1 and TRBJ2-7, with D possibly TRBD1 on 6 matching bases. This CDR3 has 12 residues. The V gene lost 4 bases and the J gene lost 7 bases, with 14 bases spanning the gap. In germline, CDR1 is SQVTM, CDR2 ANQGSEA. CDR3 bases: TGCAGCGTTGGACAGGACACTAATGAGCAGTACTTC. Protein product: CSVGQDTNEQYF.

This chain joins TRBV19 and TRBJ1-2; D might be TRBD1 (5 bases). Germline-derived CDR1 and CDR2 are LNHDA and SQIVND (reference sequence). V gave up 9 bases and J gave up 3 bases, with 20 bases separating them. This CDR3 is 15 amino acids long. In DNA, the CDR3 is TGTGCCAGATGGGGGAGGAATAGGGCGGACTATGGCTACACCTTC. Translated: CARWGRNRADYGYTF.

The chain recombines TRBV29-1 with TRBJ1-1; 7 bases are shared with TRBD1. The CDR3 is made up of 13 amino acids. Trimming removed 6 bases from V and 1 base from J; junction bases left unmatched: 5. Germline-derived CDR1 and CDR2 are SQVTM and ANQGSEA. The CDR3 is CSVNRDRNTEAFF. As DNA, the CDR3 is TGCAGCGTCAACCGGGACAGGAACACTGAAGCTTTCTTT.

The chain recombines TRBV7-8 with TRBJ2-3; 10 nucleotides line up with TRBD1. CDR3 length: 14 residues. V lost 5 bases to trimming and J lost 13 bases; unmatched junction nucleotides: 12. The germline gives CDR1 SGHVS, CDR2 FQNEAQ. The CDR3 reads CASSISGTGVEEYF. The CDR3 DNA reads as TGTGCCAGCAGCATATCCGGGACAGGGGTGGAGGAGTATTTT.

The chain combines TRBV4-2 with TRBJ1-3; D unclear. CDR3 size: 17 residues. The V gene lost 0 bases and the J gene lost 0 bases, with 12 bases spanning the gap. Germline CDR1 LGHNA, CDR2 YNFKEQ. The CDR3 reads CASSQDFQAISGNTIYF. CDR3 nucleotides: TGTGCCAGCAGCCAAGATTTCCAGGCGATCTCTGGAAACACCATATATTTT.

The CDR3 sequence: CARQGIEAFF. As DNA, the CDR3 is TGTGCCCGACAGGGGATTGAAGCTTTCTTT. This rearrangement joins TRBV5-6 to TRBJ1-1; TRBD1 matches 8 bases. CDR1 is SGHDT, CDR2 YYEEEE, per germline. Trimming at V came to 10 bases and at J to 7 bases, leaving 3 bases not matched to a gene. CDR3 size: 10 residues. The variable domain in full, completed from reference TRBV5-6 and TRBJ1-1, reads DAGVTQSPTHLIKTRGQQVTLRCSPKSGHDTVSWYQQALGQGPQFIFQYYEEEERQRGNFPDRFSGHQFPNYSSELNVNALLLGDSALYLCARQGIEAFFGQGTRLTVV.

J is TRBJ1-4 and V is TRBV11-2; 8 bases are a match to TRBD1. The CDR3 runs 14 residues. Germline V gene lookup returns CDR1 SGHAT and CDR2 FQNNGV. V was pared by 3 bases and J by 8 bases, with 5 bases of the junction left unmatched. CDR3 nucleotides: TGTGCCAGCAGCTTTCTTGGACAGGGAGAAAAACTGTTTTTT. Amino acids: CASSFLGQGEKLFF.

The chain couples TRBV18 to TRBJ2-3; D call uncertain. V gave up 3 bases and J gave up 3 bases, with 7 bases separating them. Germline V gives CDR1 KGHSH, CDR2 LQKENI. This CDR3 is 13 amino acids long. CDR3 amino acids: CASSPVLTDTQYF. CDR3 DNA sequence: TGTGCCAGCTCACCTGTTCTAACAGATACGCAGTATTTT. Full variable domain (outside the CDR3, taken from reference TRBV18 and TRBJ2-3): NAGVMQNPRHLVRRRGQEARLRCSPMKGHSHVYWYRQLPEEGLKFMVYLQKENIIDESGMPKERFSAEFPKEGPSILRIQQVVRGDSAAYFCASSPVLTDTQYFGPGTRLTVL.

This rearrangement joins TRBV3-1 (or the pseudogene TRBV3-2) to TRBJ2-5, with D uncertain. Germline CDR1 LGHDT, CDR2 YNNKEL (reference sequence). This CDR3 contains 13 residues. V gave up 0 bases and J gave up 5 bases, with 7 bases separating them. The CDR3 region has the DNA TGTGCCAGCAGCCAAGATTTGAGGGAGACCCAGTACTTC. This translates into CASSQDLRETQYF.

This clone was counted between two and nine times. The chain combines TRBV6-2 or TRBV6-3 with TRBJ1-1; the D gene is possibly TRBD1 (5 bases). CDR1 MNHEY and CDR2 SVGEGT come from the germline V gene. Trimming removed 6 bases from V and 4 bases from J, with 15 bases in between. This CDR3 has 14 amino acids. The CDR3 loop reads CASSATATGTEAFF. In DNA, the CDR3 is TGTGCCAGCAGCGCGACAGCAACGGGCACTGAAGCTTTCTTT.

This chain connects TRBV6-5 to TRBJ2-3; 11 bases are a match to TRBD2. Germline lookup yields CDR1 MNHEY and CDR2 SVGAGI. This CDR3 spans 15 amino acids. V was clipped by 6 bases and J by 3 bases; unmatched bases: 5. The CDR3 here is CASSRSGGVTDTQYF. The CDR3 DNA is TGTGCCAGCAGCCGTAGCGGGGGGGTAACAGATACGCAGTATTTT.

On this clone: Germline and junction disagree at one end, which may indicate a read error. The chain carries TRBV2 and TRBJ2-2, with TRBD2 matching 13 bases. The CDR3 runs 15 residues. Germline loops: CDR1 SNHLY, CDR2 FYNNEI. The CDR3 DNA reads TGTGCCAGCAGGGGGACTAGCGGGAACCCCGGGGAGCTGTTTTTT. It codes for CASRGTSGNPGELFF.

V and J are TRBV7-2 and TRBJ1-1, with a possible D match to TRBD1 (5 bases). CDR3 length: 14 residues. Per the germline V gene, CDR1 is SGHTA and CDR2 is FQGNSA. Trimming cost V 2 bases and J 5 bases, with 12 bases left between them. In DNA form, the CDR3 reads TGTGCCAGCAGCTTAAACCAGGGAGGGACTGAAGCTTTCTTT. It encodes CASSLNQGGTEAFF.

This chain uses TRBV16 with TRBJ2-7; D perhaps matches TRBD1 (5 bases). This CDR3 region has 15 residues. V was shortened by 2 bases and J by 2 bases, with 13 bases between the two germline ends. Germline CDR1 and CDR2: KGHSY and FQNENV. CDR3 sequence reads: CASSQGIGQPYEQYF. CDR3 coding DNA: TGTGCCAGCAGCCAAGGGATCGGACAACCCTACGAGCAGTACTTC. The variable domain in full, completed from reference TRBV16 and TRBJ2-7, reads GEEVAQTPKHLVRGEGQKAKLYCAPIKGHSYVFWYQQVLKNEFKFLISFQNENVFDETGMPKERFSAKCLPNSPCSLEIQATKLEDSAVYFCASSQGIGQPYEQYFGPGTRLTVT.

The chain couples TRBV5-6 to TRBJ2-6; no firm D call. Germline values: CDR1 SGHDT, CDR2 YYEEEE. This CDR3 is built from 17 residues. V was pared by 1 base and J by 0 bases, with 11 bases between. The CDR3 sequence is CASSLITSGSGANVLTF. CDR3 DNA: TGTGCCAGCAGCTTGATCACGTCGGGCTCTGGGGCCAACGTCCTGACTTTC.

The V call is TRBV2, the J call TRBJ1-4, with D possibly matching TRBD1 (5 bases). In germline, CDR1 is SNHLY, CDR2 FYNNEI. V was pared by 8 bases and J by 4 bases, with 11 bases between. This CDR3 region has 13 residues. CDR3 DNA: TGTGCCAGCCGGGCAGGGCTTAATGAAAAACTGTTTTTT. It yields the protein CASRAGLNEKLFF. Using reference TRBV2 and TRBJ1-4 for the parts outside the CDR3, the full variable domain is EPEVTQTPSHQVTQMGQEVILRCVPISNHLYFYWYRQILGQKVEFLVSFYNNEISEKSEIFDDQFSVERPDGSNFTLKIRSTKLEDSAMYFCASRAGLNEKLFFGSGTQLSVL.

J is TRBJ1-5 and V is TRBV24-1; perhaps TRBD1 as D (6 bases). Germline CDR1 and CDR2: KGHDR and SFDVKD. The V end was cut by 7 bases, the J end by 7 bases, with 19 bases between. The CDR3 loop spans 15 amino acids. CDR3: CATRSGGGGVQPQHF. Written as DNA, the CDR3 is TGTGCCACCAGAAGTGGGGGCGGGGGCGTCCAGCCCCAGCATTTT.

V usage is TRBV5-1 and J usage is TRBJ2-1, with 10 bases matching TRBD2. J was trimmed by 5 bases and V by 4 bases; bases with no gene match: 6. Germline V gene sequence: CDR1 SGHRS, CDR2 YFSETQ. The CDR3 covers 15 residues. The CDR3 DNA is TGCGCCAGCAGCCGAACTAGCGGGGCGAACAATGAGCAGTTCTTC. This translates into CASSRTSGANNEQFF.

The chain carries TRBV29-1 and TRBJ1-1; a weak D match, TRBD1 (5 bases). V was cut by 5 bases and J by 2 bases, with 12 bases left in between. In germline, CDR1 is SQVTM, CDR2 ANQGSEA. There are 13 residues in the CDR3. Here the CDR3 reads CSVIVRTNTEAFF. The CDR3 DNA reads TGCAGCGTTATAGTCAGGACAAACACTGAAGCTTTCTTT.

This clone was recorded once. The chain joins TRBV11-2 to TRBJ2-3; 7 nucleotides line up with TRBD2. V shed 1 base and J 1 base; nucleotides not matched to a gene: 5. From germline, CDR1 is SGHAT and CDR2 FQNNGV. The CDR3 spans 16 residues. DNA for the CDR3: TGTGCCAGCAGCTTAGTCGGGGGAGGGGGCACAGATACGCAGTATTTT. Translating gives CASSLVGGGGTDTQYF. Combining the CDR3 with reference TRBV11-2 and TRBJ2-3 gives the whole variable domain EAGVAQSPRYKIIEKRQSVAFWCNPISGHATLYWYQQILGQGPKLLIQFQNNGVVDDSQLPKDRFSAERLKGVDSTLKIQPAKLEDSAVYLCASSLVGGGGTDTQYFGPGTRLTVL.

Notes on this clone: The sample has other DNA sequences that encode this CDR3 too. The chain couples TRBV19 to TRBJ2-6; 8 bases align to TRBD1. Losses at the gene ends were 3 bases for V and 4 bases for J; bases not matched to a gene: 2. CDR1 and CDR2 (germline): LNHDA, SQIVND (reference sequence). The CDR3 extends over 15 amino acids. The CDR3 sequence is CASSMTGAGANVLTF. In DNA form, the CDR3 reads TGTGCCAGTAGTATGACAGGGGCCGGGGCCAACGTCCTGACTTTC.

This chain connects TRBV5-1 to TRBJ1-6; TRBD1 aligns across 9 bases. Trimming at V came to 4 bases and at J to 9 bases, leaving 8 bases not matched to a gene. The CDR3 contains 15 residues. CDR1 and CDR2 (germline): SGHRS, YFSETQ. The CDR3 region is CASSETGGRVSPLHF. The CDR3, as DNA: TGCGCCAGCAGCGAAACAGGGGGCCGCGTTTCACCCCTCCACTTT.

The chain employs TRBV2 and TRBJ1-4, with 10 bases matching TRBD1. V shed 9 bases and J 5 bases; nucleotides not matched to a gene: 3. Germline V gives CDR1 SNHLY, CDR2 FYNNEI. The CDR3 covers 13 residues. CDR3 residues: CASLDRGNEKLFF. DNA for the CDR3: TGTGCCAGTTTGGACAGGGGGAATGAAAAACTGTTTTTT.